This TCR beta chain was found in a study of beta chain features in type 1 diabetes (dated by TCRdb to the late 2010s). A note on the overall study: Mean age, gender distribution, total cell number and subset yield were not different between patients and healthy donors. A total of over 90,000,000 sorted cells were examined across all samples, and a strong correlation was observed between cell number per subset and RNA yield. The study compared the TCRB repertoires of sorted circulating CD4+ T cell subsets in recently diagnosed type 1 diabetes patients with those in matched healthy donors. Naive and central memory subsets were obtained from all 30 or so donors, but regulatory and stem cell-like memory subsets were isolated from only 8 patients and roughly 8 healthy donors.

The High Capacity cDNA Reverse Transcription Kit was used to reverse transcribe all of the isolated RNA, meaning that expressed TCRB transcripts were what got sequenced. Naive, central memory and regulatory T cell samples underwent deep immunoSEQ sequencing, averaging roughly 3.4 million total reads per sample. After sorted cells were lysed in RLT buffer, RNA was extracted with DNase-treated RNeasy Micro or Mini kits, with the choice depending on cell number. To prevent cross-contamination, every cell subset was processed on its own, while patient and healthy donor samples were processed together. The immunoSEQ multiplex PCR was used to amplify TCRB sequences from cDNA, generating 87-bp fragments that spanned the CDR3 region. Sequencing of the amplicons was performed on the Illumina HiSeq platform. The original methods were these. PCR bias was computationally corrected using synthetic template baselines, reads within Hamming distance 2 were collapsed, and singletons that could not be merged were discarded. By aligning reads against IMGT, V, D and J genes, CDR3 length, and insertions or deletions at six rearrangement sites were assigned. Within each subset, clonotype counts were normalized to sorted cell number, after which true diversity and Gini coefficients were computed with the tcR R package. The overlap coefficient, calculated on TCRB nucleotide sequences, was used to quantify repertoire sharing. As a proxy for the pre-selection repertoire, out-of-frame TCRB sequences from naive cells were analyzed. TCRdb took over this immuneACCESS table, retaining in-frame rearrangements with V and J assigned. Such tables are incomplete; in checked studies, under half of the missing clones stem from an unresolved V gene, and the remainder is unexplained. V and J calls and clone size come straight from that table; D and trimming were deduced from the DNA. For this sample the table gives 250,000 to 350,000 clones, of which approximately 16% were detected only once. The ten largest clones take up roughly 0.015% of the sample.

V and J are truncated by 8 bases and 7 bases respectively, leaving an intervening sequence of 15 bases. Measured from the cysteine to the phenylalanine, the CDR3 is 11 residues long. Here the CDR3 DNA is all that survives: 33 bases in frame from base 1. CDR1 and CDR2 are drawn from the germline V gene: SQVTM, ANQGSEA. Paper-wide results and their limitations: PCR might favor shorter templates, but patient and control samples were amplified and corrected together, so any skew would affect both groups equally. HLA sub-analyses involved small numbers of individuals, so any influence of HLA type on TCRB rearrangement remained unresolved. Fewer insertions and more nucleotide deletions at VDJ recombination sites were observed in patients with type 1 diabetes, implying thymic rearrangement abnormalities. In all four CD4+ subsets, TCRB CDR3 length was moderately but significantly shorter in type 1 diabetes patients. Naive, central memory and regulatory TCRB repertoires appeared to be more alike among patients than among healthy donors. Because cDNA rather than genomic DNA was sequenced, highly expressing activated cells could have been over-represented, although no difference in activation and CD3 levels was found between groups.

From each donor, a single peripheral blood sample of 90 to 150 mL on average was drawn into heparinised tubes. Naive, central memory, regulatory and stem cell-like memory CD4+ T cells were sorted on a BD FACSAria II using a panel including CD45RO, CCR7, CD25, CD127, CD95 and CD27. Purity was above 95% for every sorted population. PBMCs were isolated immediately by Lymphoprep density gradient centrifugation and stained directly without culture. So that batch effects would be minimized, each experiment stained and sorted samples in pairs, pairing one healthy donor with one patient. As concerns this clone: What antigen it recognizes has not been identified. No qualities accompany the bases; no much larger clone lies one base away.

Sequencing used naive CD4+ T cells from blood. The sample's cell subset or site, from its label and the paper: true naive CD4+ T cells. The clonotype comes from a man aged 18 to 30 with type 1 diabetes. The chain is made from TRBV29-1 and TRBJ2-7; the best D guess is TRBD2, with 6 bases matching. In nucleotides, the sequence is TGCAGCTTTGCCCAAGCGGGTGAGCAGTACTTC. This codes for CSFAQAGEQYF.